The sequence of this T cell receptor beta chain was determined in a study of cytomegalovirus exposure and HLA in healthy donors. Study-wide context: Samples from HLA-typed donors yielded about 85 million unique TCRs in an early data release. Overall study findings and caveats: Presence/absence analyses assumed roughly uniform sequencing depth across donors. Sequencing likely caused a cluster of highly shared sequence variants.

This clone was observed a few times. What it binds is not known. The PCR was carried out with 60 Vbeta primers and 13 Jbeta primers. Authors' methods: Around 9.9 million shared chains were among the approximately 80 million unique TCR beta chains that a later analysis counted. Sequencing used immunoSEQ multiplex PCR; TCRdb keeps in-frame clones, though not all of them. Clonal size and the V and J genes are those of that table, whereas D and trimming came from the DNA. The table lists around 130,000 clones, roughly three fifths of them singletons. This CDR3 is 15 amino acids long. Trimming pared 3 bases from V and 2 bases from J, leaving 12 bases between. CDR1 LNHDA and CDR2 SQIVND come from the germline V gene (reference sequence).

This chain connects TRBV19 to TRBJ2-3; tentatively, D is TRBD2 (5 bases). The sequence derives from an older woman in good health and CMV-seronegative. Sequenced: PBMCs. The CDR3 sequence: CASSMGSRNTDTQYF. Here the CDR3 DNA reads TGTGCCAGTAGTATGGGGAGCAGGAACACAGATACGCAGTATTTT.